Here is one T cell receptor beta chain with its context. One entry per CDR3 protein results from TCRdb running MiXCR on the 5' RACE reads. The table includes some 71,000 distinct CDR3 sequences, 12% detected once. The CDR3 runs to 15 residues. Per germline, CDR1 LNHDA and CDR2 SQIVND (reference sequence). Trimming removed 11 bases at V and 1 base at J, with 18 bases between. This sample was included in a study of early T cells in non-severe SARS-CoV-2 infection. The sample consisted of whole blood. The source of this sequence is an adult who was a healthcare worker with PCR-confirmed SARS-CoV-2 infection or an uninfected control (not recorded which). J is TRBJ2-1 and V is TRBV19, with D perhaps TRBD2 (5 bases). The CDR3 loop reads CASPIGVRSYNEQFF. In DNA, the CDR3 is TGTGCCTCTCCTATCGGGGTGAGATCCTACAATGAGCAGTTCTTC.